This record concerns one T cell receptor beta chain sequence. Its antigen remains undetermined. Base qualities are not provided; no much larger clone lies one nucleotide away. This record belongs to a study of blood T cells in healthy people across ages (dated by TCRdb to the mid-2010s). Looking at the study overall: In model experiments, template switching captured about one uniquely barcoded TCR beta cDNA molecule for every two T cells. Age-related changes in TCR beta repertoire diversity were measured in the study by deep sequencing normalized with unique cDNA molecular identifiers. The donors were divided into four age groups: young (average around 16 years), middle-aged (approximately 42), aged (62) and long-lived (roughly 82). To avoid experimental bias, donors of different ages were distributed randomly across sequencing lanes. For two donors (one aged 18 to 29 and one aged 80 or older), the study analyzed two additional independent replicas of 1 million unique cDNA reads from the same blood draw. The study at large found these results: Bulk unsorted PBMC profiling prevented conclusive comparison of naive and antigen-experienced compartments. Donor CMV infection status was unknown, potentially confounding age-related changes in expanded clonotypes. Estimates of total diversity based on one million sequenced T cells were considered lower bounds and underestimates. A strong correlation was found between observed TCR beta diversity and the percentage of naive T cells measured by flow cytometry. Observed TCR beta diversity per million T cells fell roughly linearly with age, and a significant reduction was already apparent by age roughly 40. Compared with the aged group, the long-lived group had more naive CD4+ T cells, fewer expanded clones and increased TCR diversity, suggesting age selection.

Library creation used 5' RACE. Instrument used: Illumina HiSeq 2500. A second PCR of 7 to 11 cycles was performed with a sample-barcoded 5' primer and a J-beta primer mix. A unique molecular identifier was introduced onto each TCR beta cDNA molecule by a template-switch 5' adaptor carrying 12 random nucleotides. Each sample yielded at least 2.5 million CDR3-containing paired-end reads. The Mint cDNA synthesis kit, primed by a TRBC-specific oligonucleotide, was used to synthesize first-strand cDNA from all RNA. All cDNA was treated with uracil-DNA glycosylase and then went through a first 18-cycle PCR with the universal primers M1SS and BC2_uni_R. Concerning the study's data processing: Each sample was normalized by randomly selecting 1 million high-quality reads, each carrying a distinct molecular identifier. Reads sharing molecular identifiers were discarded rather than binned into consensus sequences. MiTCR, with a Q25 quality threshold and the strictest error-elimination algorithm, was used for CDR3 identification, clonotype clustering and error correction. A nonparametric unseen species model with Euler transformation was used to estimate lower-bound total TCR beta diversity. Using fastp at Q25 and MiXCR, TCRdb reprocessed the public reads and kept productive beta chains. A single entry per CDR3 protein holds the most common genes and DNA from its merged rows. TCRdb's processing, not the authors', yielded these V and J calls. In this sample the table shows hundreds of thousands of distinct CDR3 sequences, 32% of which occur a single time. The ten largest clones take up roughly 15% of the sample.

From cysteine to phenylalanine, the CDR3 is 17 amino acids long. The retained sequence is limited to the CDR3, 51 bases, with the frame set at the first base. Trimming at the junction amounts to 2 bases on V and 5 bases on J, and the germline ends lie 19 bases apart. CDR1 is given as DFQATT and CDR2 as SNEGSKA, both from the germline V gene (reference sequence). Systemically healthy Caucasian individuals from Russia, some 40 in total and aged about 6 to 100 years, were included as donors. Each donor gave about 9.7 milliliters of peripheral blood, drawn into EDTA-treated Vacutainer tubes. Ficoll-Paque density-gradient centrifugation was used to isolate PBMCs, with at least 6.5 million per sample. Total RNA was extracted from PBMCs with Trizol reagent, with at least 6 micrograms obtained per sample. For every donor, flow cytometry on a PBMC aliquot measured the percentage of naive CD45RAhigh/CD27high T cells.

Recombination linked TRBV20-1 to TRBJ1-6; a tentative D call is TRBD1 (5 bases match). The TCR originated in a woman of 80 years or more in good health. Donor details come from another sample of the same person, matched by shared clones. Input material: blood. The nucleotide sequence is given as TGCAGTGCTAGAAATAGCGGGGCCCTATTAAATAATTCACCCCTCCACTTT. Its translation reads: CSARNSGALLNNSPLHF.